This T cell receptor (beta chain) stems from a study of T cell changes during pregnancy in multiple sclerosis. Profiled with immunoSEQ multiplex PCR; TCRdb holds only in-frame clones, not every one. Of 20,000 to 25,000 clones listed, 85% are singletons. Germline CDR1 reads SGHAT; CDR2 reads FQNNGV. The V end was cut by 8 bases, the J end by 1 base, with 15 bases between. CDR3 size: 15 residues. The sample here was CD8+ T cells from peripheral blood mononuclear cells, taken in the first trimester of pregnancy. This receptor was identified in a female donor in good health, enrolled as a control in a pregnancy study. V gene TRBV11-2 combines with J gene TRBJ2-1; tentative D call: TRBD2 (5 bases). CDR3 in amino acids: CASLRGDLSYNEQFF. The CDR3 nucleotides read TGTGCCAGCCTCCGGGGTGACTTATCCTACAATGAGCAGTTCTTC. The full variable domain, with the rest looked up from reference TRBV11-2 and TRBJ2-1, is EAGVAQSPRYKIIEKRQSVAFWCNPISGHATLYWYQQILGQGPKLLIQFQNNGVVDDSQLPKDRFSAERLKGVDSTLKIQPAKLEDSAVYLCASLRGDLSYNEQFFGPGTRLTVL.